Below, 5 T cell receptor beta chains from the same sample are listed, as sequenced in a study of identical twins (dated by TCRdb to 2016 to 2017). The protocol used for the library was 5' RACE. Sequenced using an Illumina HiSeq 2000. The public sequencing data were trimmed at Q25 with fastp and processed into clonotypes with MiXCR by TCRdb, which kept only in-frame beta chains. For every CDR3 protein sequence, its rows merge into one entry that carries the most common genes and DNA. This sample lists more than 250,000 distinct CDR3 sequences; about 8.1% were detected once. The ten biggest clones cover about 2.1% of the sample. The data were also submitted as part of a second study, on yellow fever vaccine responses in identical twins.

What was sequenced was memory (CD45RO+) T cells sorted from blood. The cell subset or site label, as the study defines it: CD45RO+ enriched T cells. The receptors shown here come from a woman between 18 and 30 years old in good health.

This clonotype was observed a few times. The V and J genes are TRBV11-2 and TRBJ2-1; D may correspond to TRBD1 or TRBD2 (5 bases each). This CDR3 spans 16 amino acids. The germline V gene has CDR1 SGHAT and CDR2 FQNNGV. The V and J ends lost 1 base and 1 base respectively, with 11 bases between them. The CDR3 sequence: CASSLVSGASYNEQFF. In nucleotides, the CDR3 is TGTGCCAGCAGCTTAGTGTCCGGGGCATCCTACAATGAGCAGTTCTTC.

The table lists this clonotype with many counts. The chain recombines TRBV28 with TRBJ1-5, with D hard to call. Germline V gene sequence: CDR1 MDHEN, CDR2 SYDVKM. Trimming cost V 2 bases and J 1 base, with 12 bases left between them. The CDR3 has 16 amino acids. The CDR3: CASSLRSFRSNQPQHF. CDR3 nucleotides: TGTGCCAGCAGTTTACGGTCGTTTAGAAGCAATCAGCCCCAGCATTTT.

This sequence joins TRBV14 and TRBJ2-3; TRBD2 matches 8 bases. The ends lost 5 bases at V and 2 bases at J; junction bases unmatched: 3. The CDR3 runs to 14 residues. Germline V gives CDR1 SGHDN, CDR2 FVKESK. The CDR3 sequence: CASSVAGSTDTQYF. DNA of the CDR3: TGTGCCAGCAGCGTAGCGGGGTCCACAGATACGCAGTATTTT.

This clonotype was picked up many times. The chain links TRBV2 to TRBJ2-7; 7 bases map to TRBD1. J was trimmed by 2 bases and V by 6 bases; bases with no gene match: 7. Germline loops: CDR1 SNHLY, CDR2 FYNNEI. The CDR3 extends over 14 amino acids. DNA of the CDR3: TGTGCCAGCAGGAGGGATGGGACAGCCTACGAGCAGTACTTC. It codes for CASRRDGTAYEQYF.

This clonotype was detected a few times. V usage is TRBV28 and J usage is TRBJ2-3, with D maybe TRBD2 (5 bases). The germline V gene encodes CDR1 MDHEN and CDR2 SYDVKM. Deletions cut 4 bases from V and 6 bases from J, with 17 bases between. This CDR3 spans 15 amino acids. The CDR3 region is CASSSHRTEGDTQYF. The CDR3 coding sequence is TGTGCCAGCAGTTCACACCGGACTGAAGGGGATACGCAGTATTTT.